This T cell receptor (beta chain) was identified in a study of cytomegalovirus exposure and HLA in healthy donors. As for the study in general: Findings of an earlier analysis included around 120 million unique TCR beta sequences from roughly 200 million T cells.

J was trimmed by 5 bases and V by 5 bases; bases with no gene match: 4. Germline V gene data show CDR1 as SGHNT and CDR2 as YYREEE (reference sequence). The CDR3 has 13 amino acids. Primers included in the PCR were 60 Vbeta and 13 Jbeta primers. Here immunoSEQ multiplex PCR was the method, and the copy in TCRdb shows in-frame clones only, minus some. Of roughly 130,000 clones in the sample, 75% to 85% were seen once. The gene calls are TRBV5-4 and TRBJ1-2; 9 bases align to TRBD1. Sequences were obtained from PBMCs. The receptor was derived from a woman between 18 and 29 years old in good health and CMV-seropositive. For the CDR3, the DNA is TGTGCCAGCAGTACCGGACAGGGGTATGGCTACACCTTC. Its protein is CASSTGQGYGYTF.